Sequencing of this TCR beta chain was carried out in a study of blood T cell repertoires in COVID-19 (dated by TCRdb to the early 2020s). Study-wide context: Samples covering the acute and convalescent phases of COVID-19 were provided by collaborators in the United States, Italy and Spain. The prospective study material was composed of cDNA or gDNA derived from T cells, B-cell-depleted T cells, or PBMCs. The dataset comprised deeply sampled blood TCRbeta repertoires from subjects exposed to, actively infected with, or recovered from COVID-19. The repertoires were made available in a free public database intended to serve as a resource for research on the immune response to SARS-CoV-2. The samples were drawn from two sources: the first 160 participants of the ongoing ImmuneRACE study, and 1,200 or so subjects contributed by 6 global collaborators. A de-identified subject ID, COVID-19 status, age in years and sex were almost always included in the sample metadata. Where available, HLA class I and class II types were taken from metadata supplied by the sample provider and were not determined by assay-based typing.

Paper-wide results and their limitations: The amount of clinical and demographic metadata varied by source and participant and was provided uncurated.

Whole blood was collected in K2EDTA tubes by collaborating institutions according to the institutions' own protocols. For TCRbeta analysis, collaborator samples were shipped as frozen whole blood, as isolated PBMCs, or as DNA extracted from either sample type. About this clone itself: Its recognized antigen is unknown. Base qualities are not at hand, and no much larger clone is one base apart.

The immunoSEQ Assay, a bias-controlled multiplex PCR, was used to amplify TCRbeta CDR3 regions from genomic DNA. As for the original processing: The number of nucleated cells in each sample was estimated by amplification of reference gene primers within the assay. To quantify the absolute abundance of each unique TCRbeta CDR3 rearrangement, sequence reads were collapsed and filtered. For each sample, productive Simpson clonality was calculated as the square root of Simpson's diversity index over productive rearrangements. Sourced from immuneACCESS, this table was stored by TCRdb with only in-frame sequences that have V and J called. A share of the clones is absent; for the studies checked, an unresolved V gene accounts for under half, and the remainder has no known explanation. V and J calls and clone size are given by that table; D and trimming were obtained from the DNA. The sample table records around 100,000 clones; around nine tenths of these occur just once. The ten largest clones represent almost 4.5% of the sample.

Here V drops 3 bases and J drops 5 bases, and the junction holds 6 bases not matched to any gene. According to the germline V gene (reference sequence), CDR1 reads SEHNR and CDR2 reads FQNEAQ. There are 16 amino acids in the CDR3, from cysteine to phenylalanine inclusive. Kept here is only the CDR3 DNA, which spans 48 bases and is read in frame from base 1. The chain links TRBV7-9 with TRBJ2-5; 13 bases in between match TRBD2. The sequencing input was peripheral blood. This clonotype was obtained from a middle-aged man with acute or convalescent COVID-19. In nucleotides, the sequence is TGTGCCAGCAGCTTCTGGACTAGCGGGAGCCCGGAGACCCAGTACTTC. It specifies CASSFWTSGSPETQYF.